The clone carrying this T cell receptor (beta chain) has more than one count but fewer than ten. Antigen unknown. Each CDR3 protein is one row after TCRdb ran MiXCR on the 5' RACE reads. The data show 400,000 to 650,000 distinct CDR3 sequences, less than 25% seen once. The data originate from a study of identical twins. Broader study findings: Excess twin sharing in beta out-of-frame sequences was weaker. Twin sharing of out-of-frame TCR alpha was underestimated by models in monozygotic pairs. Insertion counts were lower in abundant cord blood beta clonotypes, a trend that memory repertoires did not show.

This CDR3 is 15 amino acids long. V was clipped by 3 bases and J by 5 bases, with 14 bases between them. CDR1 and CDR2 from the germline V gene are ENHRY and SYGVKD. This sample was also put to use in a study of T cells expressing NK-cell markers. That paper states: The study drew TCR beta repertoires from sorted CD3+CD56+NKG2C+, CD3+CD56+NKG2C- and CD3+CD56-NKG2C+ T cells.

The source is a woman aged 18-29 years in good health. V and J are TRBV10-3 and TRBJ2-1; TRBD2 might be the D (5 bases). What was sequenced was CD4+ T cells sorted from blood. CDR3 amino acids: CAISETSSWNNEQFF. The CDR3 region has the DNA TGTGCCATCAGTGAAACTAGTAGCTGGAACAATGAGCAGTTCTTC.